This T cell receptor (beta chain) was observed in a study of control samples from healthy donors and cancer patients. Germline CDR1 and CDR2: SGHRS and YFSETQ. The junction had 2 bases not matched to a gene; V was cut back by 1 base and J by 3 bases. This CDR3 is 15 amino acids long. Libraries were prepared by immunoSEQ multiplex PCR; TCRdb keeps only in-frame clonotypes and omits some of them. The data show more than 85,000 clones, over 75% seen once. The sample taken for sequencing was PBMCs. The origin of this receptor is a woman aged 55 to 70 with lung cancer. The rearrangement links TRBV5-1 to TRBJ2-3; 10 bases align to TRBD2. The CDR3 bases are TGCGCCAGCAGCTTGACTAGCGGGGTTACAGATACGCAGTATTTT. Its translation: CASSLTSGVTDTQYF.